This T cell receptor (beta chain) was recorded in a study of OX40 agonist ivuxolimab in advanced cancers. Assay: immunoSEQ multiplex PCR; the TCRdb copy retains only in-frame clones and omits some. The repertoire has tens of thousands of clones, over 75% of them found once; the top ten carry over 15%. Germline loops: CDR1 SEHNR, CDR2 FQNEAQ (reference sequence). V lost 4 bases and J lost 1, with 10 bases in between. This CDR3 is 14 amino acids long. The starting material was CD4+ or CD8+ T cells sorted from blood, obtained in a trial of the OX40 agonist ivuxolimab. The receptor was isolated from an adult with an advanced solid tumor such as melanoma, head and neck, liver or kidney cancer. The rearrangement uses TRBV7-9 and TRBJ1-1; possible D gene TRBD1, 5 bases. CDR3 loop: CASSSGTANTEAFF. The CDR3 DNA follows: TGTGCCAGCAGCTCGGGGACGGCGAACACTGAAGCTTTCTTT.